This record covers a single TCR beta chain. Its antigen is unknown. No base-level quality is on record; no much larger clone is a single base apart. The data are from a study of neoadjuvant anti-PD-1 for oral cavity cancer (dated by TCRdb to 2020 to 2023). Study-level background: Patients mostly received three to four biweekly doses of nivolumab at 3 mg/kg before curative-intent surgical resection. A fourth nivolumab dose was given around day 43 to patients without progression, and definitive surgical resection was performed in those patients on days 50-56. Under RECIST 1.1, a patient counted as a responder if showing complete response, partial response or stable disease, and as a non-responder if showing progression. An approximately 32% response rate was observed in the parent correlative cohort, in which around 13 patients were included.

For deep sequencing, PBMC libraries mostly used around 500 ng of input genomic DNA, with six replicates for each sample. The immunoSEQ hsTCRbeta kit was used to prepare TCRbeta libraries, following the manufacturer's instructions. An Illumina NovaSeq 6000 S4 flow cell was used to sequence the final libraries, which had first been combined to 3 nM. The original pipeline was this. The immunoSEQ Analyzer was used for raw data preprocessing and quality control. The analysis was limited to productive rearrangements, and each clonotype was defined by a unique CDR3 amino acid sequence. Repertoire clonality was estimated as the Gini-Simpson index, which was computed with the R package tcR. Student's t test was used to compare Gini indices, while Pearson correlation assessed associations with tumor size change. TCRdb mirrors the immuneACCESS table, restricted to in-frame sequences. Some clones are absent from its copies; in checked studies, under half trace to an unresolved V gene, and the reason for the others is unknown. That table is the source of V, J and clone size, and D and trimming were worked out from the DNA. Counted in this sample were approximately 13,000 clones; 75% to 85% of them appeared once. More than 2% of the sample comes from the top ten.

Results the study describes overall, beyond this receptor: A higher pretreatment blood Treg/Th17 ratio correlated with both higher pretreatment blood TCRbeta clonality and lower post-treatment tumor TCRbeta clonality. Within PBMCs, T cell clonality (Gini index) was significantly higher in non-responders than responders after neoadjuvant nivolumab. TCR analyses included only three patients per response group, and the authors called for larger cohorts for validation.

V and J are trimmed by 5 bases and 3 bases, and the gene matches miss 5 bases of the junction. Spanning cysteine to phenylalanine, the CDR3 consists of 14 amino acids. The only DNA kept is the CDR3, 42 bases in frame from the first base. Via the germline V gene, CDR1 is SGHTA and CDR2 FQGNSA. Taken with the paper, the label for time point translates to: after neoadjuvant nivolumab, at surgical resection. None of the patients had received prior systemic or radiation treatment, and all were newly diagnosed with stage II-IVA oral cavity squamous cell carcinoma. The cohort consisted of patients with HPV-negative, locally advanced oral cavity squamous cell carcinoma. No culture maintenance or expansion was done, as the peripheral blood mononuclear cells went straight to analysis. The samples were obtained from a longitudinal correlative study of a single-arm phase II trial testing neoadjuvant nivolumab in oral cavity squamous cell carcinoma. Subject-matched pre- and post-treatment PBMCs and tumors from three responders and three non-responders were subjected to genomic DNA-based TCRbeta sequencing. Peripheral blood mononuclear cells were collected once before nivolumab treatment and again after treatment, at the time of surgery. The Maxwell RSC DNA from Cells kit was used to extract genomic DNA from PBMCs.

The sample consisted of PBMCs, taken after nivolumab (anti-PD-1) treatment. The sequence is built from TRBV7-2 and TRBJ1-2, with 8 central nucleotides matching TRBD1. This clonotype was sampled from a person aged 40 to 85 with oral cavity squamous cell carcinoma. The CDR3 amino acid sequence is: CASSPGQGDYGYTF. The nucleotides read TGTGCCAGCAGCCCCGGACAGGGAGACTATGGCTACACCTTC.